This is a list of T cell receptor beta chains from one sample in a study of blood T cell repertoires in COVID-19. Libraries were prepared by immunoSEQ multiplex PCR; TCRdb keeps only in-frame clonotypes and omits some of them. The repertoire holds 400,000 to 500,000 clones, with about 88% as singletons. Input material: PBMCs or T cells enriched from blood (not recorded which). Receptors were obtained from a woman younger than 35 who had been exposed to COVID-19. Each CDR3 is given with its conserved first and last residue. The D gene is left open where the match is weak. Not all rows give a size; the values are once, few, many and, for expanded clones, a class.

clone size,J gene,V gene,D gene,CDR3 protein,CDR3 DNA
NA,TRBJ2-5,TRBV3-1/TRBV3-2,TRBD2,CASSLAGGQETQYF,TGTGCCAGCAGCCTAGCGGGGGGGCAAGAGACCCAGTACTTC
NA,TRBJ2-7,TRBV12-3/TRBV12-4,TRBD1,CASSRDRSYEQYF,TGTGCCAGCAGTCGGGACAGGTCCTACGAGCAGTACTTC
few,TRBJ1-6,TRBV3-1/TRBV3-2,NA,CASSHRDINSPLHF,TGTGCCAGCAGCCACCGGGACATCAATTCACCCCTCCACTTT
NA,TRBJ1-2,TRBV10-1,NA,CASSESSYGYTF,TGCGCCAGCAGTGAGTCGAGCTATGGCTACACCTTC
NA,TRBJ2-7,TRBV5-1,TRBD1,CASSLRGDRYRNSEQYF,TGCGCCAGCAGCTTGAGAGGGGACAGGTATAGGAATAGCGAGCAGTACTTC
NA,TRBJ1-2,TRBV14,TRBD1,CASSQDVQGVYGYTF,TGTGCCAGCAGCCAAGATGTACAGGGGGTCTATGGCTACACCTTC
NA,TRBJ2-7,TRBV11-2,NA,CASSLTGYEQYF,TGTGCCAGCAGCTTAACAGGGTACGAGCAGTACTTC
NA,TRBJ2-7,TRBV18,TRBD1,CASSSDRGNEQYF,TGTGCCAGCTCATCGGACAGGGGGAACGAGCAGTACTTC
NA,TRBJ2-1,TRBV7-9,TRBD2,CASSLGLAGGQNEQFF,TGTGCCAGCAGCTTAGGTCTAGCGGGGGGCCAGAATGAGCAGTTCTTC
NA,TRBJ2-7,TRBV5-1,TRBD1,CASSPGTDSSYEQYF,TGCGCCAGCTCCCCCGGGACAGACAGCTCCTACGAGCAGTACTTC
NA,TRBJ2-3,TRBV9,NA,CASSSWDLSSDTQYF,TGTGCCAGCAGCAGCTGGGACTTAAGCTCAGATACGCAGTATTTT
NA,TRBJ2-3,TRBV4-2,TRBD2,CASSQAGSAGGRADTQYF,TGTGCCAGCAGCCAAGCCGGATCGGCGGGGGGGCGCGCAGATACGCAGTATTTT
NA,TRBJ2-7,TRBV4-1,TRBD2,CASSQDGLAGDEQYF,TGCGCCAGCAGCCAAGATGGCCTAGCGGGAGACGAGCAGTACTTC
NA,TRBJ2-3,TRBV29-1,NA,CSPYRGARNTDTQYF,TGCAGCCCCTACCGGGGGGCGCGGAACACAGATACGCAGTATTTT
NA,TRBJ1-5,TRBV6-5,TRBD1,CAIRDRVNSNQPQHF,TGTGCCATCAGGGACAGGGTGAATAGCAATCAGCCCCAGCATTTT
NA,TRBJ1-2,TRBV13,TRBD1,CASSLTLLGQGLKGYTF,TGTGCCAGCAGCTTAACTTTGCTAGGACAGGGCCTAAAAGGCTACACCTTC
NA,TRBJ2-7,TRBV6-5,TRBD2,CASSYSSGGGYEQYF,TGTGCCAGCAGTTACTCCTCGGGCGGGGGGTACGAGCAGTACTTC
NA,TRBJ1-6,TRBV10-3,NA,CAIHSEGRSPLHF,TGTGCCATCCATAGTGAGGGTCGATCACCCCTCCACTTT
NA,TRBJ2-7,TRBV3-1/TRBV3-2,TRBD2,CASSQEAGGFSYEQYF,TGTGCCAGCAGCCAAGAAGCGGGGGGGTTCTCCTACGAGCAGTACTTC
NA,TRBJ1-1,TRBV4-2,NA,CASSQAGGHFF,TGTGCCAGCAGCCAAGCCGGAGGGCATTTCTTT
NA,TRBJ1-1,TRBV5-4,NA,CASSLIGTNGEAFF,TGTGCCAGCAGCTTGATTGGGACAAACGGTGAAGCTTTCTTT
NA,TRBJ1-2,TRBV2,TRBD1,CASSVMTGIDYGYTF,TGTGCCAGCAGTGTAATGACAGGGATCGACTATGGCTACACCTTC
NA,TRBJ1-5,TRBV19,NA,CASTPTGLNQPQHF,TGTGCCAGTACCCCAACAGGGCTTAATCAGCCCCAGCATTTT
NA,TRBJ1-6,TRBV4-1,NA,CASSQDLTADYNSPLHF,TGCGCCAGCAGCCAAGATTTAACAGCGGATTATAATTCACCCCTCCACTTT
NA,TRBJ1-2,TRBV6-5,TRBD1,CATRTGGYGYTF,TGTGCCACCCGGACAGGGGGCTATGGCTACACCTTC
NA,TRBJ1-5,TRBV19,NA,CASSTHGQLYSNQPQHF,TGTGCCAGTAGTACGCATGGACAGCTCTATAGCAATCAGCCCCAGCATTTT
many,TRBJ2-1,TRBV11-1,NA,CASSLDREEQFF,TGTGCCAGCAGCTTAGACAGGGAGGAGCAGTTCTTC
NA,TRBJ1-2,TRBV28,TRBD1,CASRTGVNYGYTF,TGTGCCAGCAGGACAGGGGTTAACTATGGCTACACCTTC
NA,TRBJ2-2,TRBV10-3,TRBD2,CAISGLAGATGELFF,TGTGCCATCAGTGGACTAGCGGGAGCCACCGGGGAGCTGTTTTTT
NA,TRBJ2-7,TRBV7-8,NA,CASSMGQHYEQYF,TGTGCCAGCAGCATGGGACAACACTACGAGCAGTACTTC
NA,TRBJ1-1,TRBV7-9,NA,CASSGRDTVEAFF,TGTGCCAGCAGCGGGAGGGACACCGTTGAAGCTTTCTTT
NA,TRBJ2-7,TRBV19,NA,CASKGGGAAYEQYF,TGTGCTAGTAAGGGAGGCGGCGCCGCCTACGAGCAGTACTTC
NA,TRBJ2-3,TRBV28,NA,CASSLQEDTQYF,TGTGCCAGCAGTTTACAAGAGGATACGCAGTATTTT
NA,TRBJ1-2,TRBV7-9,NA,CASSLSQDGYTF,TGTGCCAGCAGCTTAAGTCAGGATGGCTACACCTTC
few,TRBJ2-7,TRBV5-3,TRBD1,CARSWYRGLYEQYF,TGTGCCAGAAGCTGGTACAGGGGGCTGTACGAGCAGTACTTC
NA,TRBJ2-6,TRBV7-9,NA,CASSLADSDSGANVLTF,TGTGCCAGCAGCCTGGCAGACAGTGACTCTGGGGCCAACGTCCTGACTTTC
NA,TRBJ2-3,TRBV2,NA,CASSEIALGSTDTQYF,TGTGCCAGCAGTGAAATCGCGCTAGGTTCCACAGATACGCAGTATTTT
once,TRBJ1-4,TRBV5-6,NA,CASSAGTAFEKLFF,TGTGCCAGCAGCGCCGGGACTGCTTTCGAAAAACTGTTTTTT
once,TRBJ1-2,TRBV7-9,TRBD1,CASSLEGGQYGYTF,TGTGCCAGCAGCTTAGAGGGGGGACAGTATGGCTACACCTTC
NA,TRBJ1-1,TRBV25-1,TRBD1,CASSGGQGLSEAFF,TGTGCCAGCAGTGGCGGACAGGGTCTGTCGGAAGCTTTCTTT
NA,TRBJ1-1,TRBV28,TRBD1,CASSSTGGGNTEAFF,TGTGCCAGCAGTTCAACAGGGGGGGGAAACACTGAAGCTTTCTTT
NA,TRBJ2-7,TRBV14,NA,CASSQVGSYEQYF,TGTGCCAGCAGCCAAGTTGGGAGCTACGAGCAGTACTTC
NA,TRBJ1-5,TRBV27,NA,CASSLYQALNQPQHF,TGTGCCAGCAGTTTATACCAGGCGCTAAATCAGCCCCAGCATTTT
NA,TRBJ2-1,TRBV15,NA,CATSRDLNEQFF,TGTGCCACCAGCAGAGACCTCAATGAGCAGTTCTTC
NA,TRBJ2-5,TRBV6-4,NA,CASTEETQYF,TGTGCCAGCACAGAAGAGACCCAGTACTTC
NA,TRBJ1-2,TRBV19,NA,CASSIPGAGAGGYTF,TGTGCCAGTAGTATTCCAGGGGCTGGAGCAGGTGGCTACACCTTC
NA,TRBJ1-1,TRBV27,NA,CASSLASPDTEAFF,TGTGCCAGCAGTTTAGCTTCCCCGGACACTGAAGCTTTCTTT
NA,TRBJ2-5,TRBV5-1,TRBD1,CASSLEQGAWETQYF,TGCGCCAGCAGCTTGGAACAGGGGGCTTGGGAGACCCAGTACTTC
NA,TRBJ2-1,TRBV29-1,TRBD2,CSVSGLAEGFSYNEQFF,TGCAGCGTTTCCGGACTAGCGGAGGGTTTCTCCTACAATGAGCAGTTCTTC
NA,TRBJ1-4,TRBV5-6,NA,CASSFGSVNEKLFF,TGTGCCAGCAGCTTCGGAAGCGTCAATGAAAAACTGTTTTTT
few,TRBJ1-1,TRBV28,NA,CASRSLGNTEAFF,TGTGCCAGCAGGTCCCTCGGGAACACTGAAGCTTTCTTT
NA,TRBJ2-1,TRBV3-1/TRBV3-2,TRBD2,CASSLTSGGYNEQFF,TGTGCCAGCAGCCTGACTAGCGGGGGTTACAATGAGCAGTTCTTC
NA,TRBJ2-3,TRBV11-2,NA,CASSLGGTADTQYF,TGTGCCAGCAGCTTAGGCGGGACGGCAGATACGCAGTATTTT
NA,TRBJ1-2,TRBV13,TRBD1,CASSPGTAFYGYTF,TGTGCCAGCAGCCCCGGGACAGCCTTTTATGGCTACACCTTC
NA,TRBJ2-1,TRBV28,TRBD2,CASSLEVAGGPYNEQFF,TGTGCCAGCAGTTTGGAGGTAGCGGGAGGGCCCTACAATGAGCAGTTCTTC
NA,TRBJ2-1,TRBV15,TRBD2,CATSRVPLGAGGLYEQFF,TGTGCCACCAGCAGAGTACCTCTCGGGGCGGGAGGGCTGTATGAGCAGTTCTTC
NA,TRBJ2-7,TRBV7-9,NA,CATYSLHEQYF,TGTGCCACCTACTCTCTCCACGAGCAGTACTTC
NA,TRBJ2-5,TRBV7-9,NA,CASSSPGAAAARETQYF,TGTGCCAGCAGCTCGCCTGGAGCTGCAGCTGCTCGAGAGACCCAGTACTTC